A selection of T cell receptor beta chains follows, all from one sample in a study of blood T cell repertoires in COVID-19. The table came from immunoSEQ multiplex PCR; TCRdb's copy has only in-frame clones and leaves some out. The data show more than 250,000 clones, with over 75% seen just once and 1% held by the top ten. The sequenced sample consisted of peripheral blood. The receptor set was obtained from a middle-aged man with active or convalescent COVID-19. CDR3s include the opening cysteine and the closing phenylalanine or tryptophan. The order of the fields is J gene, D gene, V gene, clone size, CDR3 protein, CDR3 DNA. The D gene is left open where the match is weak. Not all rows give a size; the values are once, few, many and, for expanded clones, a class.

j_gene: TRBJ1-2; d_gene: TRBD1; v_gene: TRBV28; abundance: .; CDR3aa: CASSQGQGEGYTF; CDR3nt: TGTGCCAGCAGTCAGGGACAGGGGGAGGGCTACACCTTC
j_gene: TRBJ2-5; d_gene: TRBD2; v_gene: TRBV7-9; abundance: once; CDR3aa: CAGSLAGGRGETQYF; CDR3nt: TGTGCCGGCTCACTAGCGGGAGGTAGAGGGGAGACCCAGTACTTC
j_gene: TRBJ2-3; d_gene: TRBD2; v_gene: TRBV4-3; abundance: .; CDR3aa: CASSRTTSGGSTDTQYF; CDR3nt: TGCGCCAGCAGCCGAACAACTAGCGGGGGCAGCACAGATACGCAGTATTTT
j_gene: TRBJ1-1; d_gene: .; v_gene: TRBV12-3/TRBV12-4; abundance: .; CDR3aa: CASSFQMNTEAFF; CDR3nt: TGTGCCAGCAGTTTTCAAATGAACACTGAAGCTTTCTTT
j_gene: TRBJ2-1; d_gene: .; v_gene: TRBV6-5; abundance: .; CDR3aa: CASSYGGPGYEQFF; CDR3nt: TGTGCCAGCAGTTACGGAGGGCCGGGGTATGAGCAGTTCTTC
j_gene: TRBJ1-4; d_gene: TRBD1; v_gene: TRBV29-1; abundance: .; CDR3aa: CSARQGPGEKLFF; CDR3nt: TGCAGCGCCAGACAGGGCCCGGGCGAAAAACTGTTTTTT
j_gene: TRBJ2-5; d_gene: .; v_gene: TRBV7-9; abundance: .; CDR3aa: CASSLVLETQYF; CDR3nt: TGTGCCAGCAGCTTAGTTCTGGAGACCCAGTACTTC
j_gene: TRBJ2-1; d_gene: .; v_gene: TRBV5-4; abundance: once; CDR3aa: CASSLGGARNEQFF; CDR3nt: TGTGCCAGCAGCTTAGGGGGGGCGAGGAATGAGCAGTTCTTC
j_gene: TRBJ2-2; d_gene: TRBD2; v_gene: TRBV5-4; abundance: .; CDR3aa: CASNLGLAGGANTGELFF; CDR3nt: TGTGCCAGCAACCTTGGACTAGCGGGAGGTGCGAACACCGGGGAGCTGTTTTTT
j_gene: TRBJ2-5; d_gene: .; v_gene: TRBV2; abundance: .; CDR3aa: CASSGEGVGTQYF; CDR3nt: TGTGCCAGCAGTGGTGAGGGGGTCGGGACCCAGTACTTC
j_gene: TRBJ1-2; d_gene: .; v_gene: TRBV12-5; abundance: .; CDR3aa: CASGGVYGYTF; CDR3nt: TGTGCTAGTGGGGGAGTGTATGGCTACACCTTC
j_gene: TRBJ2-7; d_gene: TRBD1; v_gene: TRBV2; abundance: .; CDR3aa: CASSVGTGDYEQYF; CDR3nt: TGTGCCAGCAGTGTTGGGACAGGGGATTACGAGCAGTACTTC
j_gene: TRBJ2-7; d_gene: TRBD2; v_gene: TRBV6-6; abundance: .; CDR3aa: CASSYLGRYEQYF; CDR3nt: TGTGCCAGCAGTTACCTCGGGAGGTACGAGCAGTACTTC
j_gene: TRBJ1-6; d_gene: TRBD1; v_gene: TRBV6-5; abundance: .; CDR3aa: CASSQGQDNSPLHF; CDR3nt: TGTGCCAGCAGCCAGGGACAGGATAATTCACCCCTCCACTTT
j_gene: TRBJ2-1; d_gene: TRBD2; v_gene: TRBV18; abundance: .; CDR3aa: CASSPGLAGVNEQFF; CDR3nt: TGTGCCAGCTCACCGGGACTAGCGGGAGTCAATGAGCAGTTCTTC
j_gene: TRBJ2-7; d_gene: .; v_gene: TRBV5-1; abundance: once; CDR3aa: CASSLEGTPEQYF; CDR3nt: TGCGCCAGCAGCCTGGAGGGGACACCCGAGCAGTACTTC
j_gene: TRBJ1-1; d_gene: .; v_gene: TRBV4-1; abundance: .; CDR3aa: CARSPLQARLNTEAFF; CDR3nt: TGCGCCCGCAGCCCGCTCCAGGCCCGTTTGAACACTGAAGCTTTCTTT
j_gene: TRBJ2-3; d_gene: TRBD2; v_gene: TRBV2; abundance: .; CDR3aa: CASRGTSPTDTQYF; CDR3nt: TGTGCCAGCAGGGGGACTAGCCCGACAGATACGCAGTATTTT